These T cell receptor beta chains were read from a single sample in a study of identical twins. From the 5' RACE reads, TCRdb called clonotypes with MiXCR, one entry per CDR3 protein. The sample lists under 250,000 distinct CDR3 sequences, approximately 6.8% occurring once. These same records also appear under a second study, on yellow fever vaccine responses in identical twins.

Sequencing input: CD8+ T cells sorted from blood. The source of these receptors is a woman aged 18-29 years in good health. CDR3s include the opening cysteine and the closing phenylalanine or tryptophan.

v_gene,j_gene,CDR3aa
TRBV15,TRBJ2-1,CATRRGGYNEQFF
TRBV12-3/TRBV12-4,TRBJ2-1,CASTSVNNEQFF
TRBV12-5,TRBJ1-1,CASARTTEAFF
TRBV7-9,TRBJ1-2,CASSPRDGQNYGYTF
TRBV28,TRBJ1-1,CASSPRGEAGTEAFF
TRBV5-8,TRBJ2-4,CASSGMSESKNIQYF
TRBV20-1,TRBJ2-2,CSATPLAGAGELFF
TRBV7-8,TRBJ2-7,CASSSWLSGRDYEQYF
TRBV3-1,TRBJ2-5,CASSQDPPVGGEETQYF
TRBV7-7,TRBJ2-1,CASSRLAGDNEQFF
TRBV7-2,TRBJ2-3,CASSLGQQRGDTQYF
TRBV4-2,TRBJ2-6,CASSFDTSGANVLTF
TRBV29-1,TRBJ2-1,CSVEGLAGAVGSYNEQFF
TRBV24-1,TRBJ2-2,CATSDLQGTGLTGELFF
TRBV12-3/TRBV12-4,TRBJ1-2,CASSSFQGQGLIYGYTF
TRBV6-9,TRBJ2-1,CATFLDEQFF
TRBV28,TRBJ1-3,CASSLFGNTIYF
TRBV5-1,TRBJ2-6,CASSTTGANVLTF
TRBV2,TRBJ2-1,CASSERSSGKPNEQFF
TRBV12-3/TRBV12-4,TRBJ2-2,CASSLGGAAGELFF
TRBV4-1,TRBJ2-5,CASSQDLTAGAQETQYF
TRBV29-1,TRBJ1-2,CSVVGVGGLYGYTF
TRBV27,TRBJ2-7,CASRRLAGFYEQYF
TRBV7-9,TRBJ1-4,CASSLVAGDNEKLFF
TRBV11-2,TRBJ2-3,CASSLRDRVGDTQYF
TRBV14,TRBJ2-3,CASSQDFSGPDTQYF
TRBV9,TRBJ2-1,CASSVHTRDEQFF
TRBV13,TRBJ2-4,CASSFISLDRGKNIQYF
TRBV12-5,TRBJ1-5,CASGQQSGNQPQHF
TRBV28,TRBJ2-5,CASSLIGSQETQYF
TRBV7-7,TRBJ2-5,CASSLEGVQETQYF
TRBV11-3,TRBJ2-1,CASSTRDTDYNEQFF
TRBV7-9,TRBJ2-1,CASSPPPPHEQFF
TRBV7-9,TRBJ1-1,CASSWDRSEAFF
TRBV14,TRBJ2-2,CASSQYWPGVTDTGELFF
TRBV6-2/TRBV6-3,TRBJ1-2,CASSHNRDSGFNYGYTF
TRBV9,TRBJ2-3,CASSSRLAGSTDTQYF
TRBV29-1,TRBJ2-7,CSVEEGPGGRGHYEQYF
TRBV18,TRBJ2-2,CASSPGIKSSGELFF
TRBV2,TRBJ2-3,CASSDSSWDRDTDTQYF
TRBV4-2,TRBJ1-5,CASSQEEGANNQPQHF
TRBV2,TRBJ2-3,CASSDVAGGPLGTDTQYF
TRBV3-1,TRBJ2-1,CSSSRTSGLYNEQFF
TRBV7-9,TRBJ2-5,CASSASGETQYF
TRBV5-4,TRBJ1-1,CASSAATDEAFF